A selection of T cell receptor beta chains follows, all from one sample in a study of T-cell reconstitution after alpha-beta-depleted transplantation in children. TCRdb ran MiXCR on the PCR reads and lists one entry per CDR3 protein. The data show hundreds of thousands of distinct CDR3 sequences, more than 9% seen once. Source: PBMCs from the stem cell graft donor, taken from the stem cell graft. The receptors come from a human donor who donated a stem cell graft to a child with acute myeloid leukemia. Both conserved end residues are part of each CDR3. The order of the fields is V gene, clone size, J gene, D gene, CDR3 DNA, CDR3 protein. D genes are given only for firm matches. The size of a clone is reported for some rows only, either as once, few or many, or as a class for expanded clones.

TRBV6-1	NA	TRBJ1-4	NA	TGTGCCAGCACCCGAACGACAGATCCCCTTGCAACTAATGAAAAACTGTTTTTT	CASTRTTDPLATNEKLFF
TRBV12-3/TRBV12-4	many	TRBJ2-1	TRBD2	TGTGCCAGCACTAAAGGGACGGAAGCGGGACCATACAATGAGCAGTTCTTC	CASTKGTEAGPYNEQFF
TRBV20-1	few	TRBJ2-7	TRBD1	TGCAGTACAAAAACCATAAACCTCCGGGACAGGGGCTCCTACGAGCAGTACTTC	CSTKTINLRDRGSYEQYF
TRBV9	few	TRBJ1-5	NA	TGTGCCAGCAGCGCCGGGACATATAGCAATCAGCCCCAGCATTTT	CASSAGTYSNQPQHF
TRBV18	many	TRBJ2-7	TRBD2	TGTGCCAGCTCACCCCGGACTAGCGGGGGCCACGAGCAGTACTTC	CASSPRTSGGHEQYF
TRBV6-4	many	TRBJ2-2	TRBD2	TGTGCCAGCAGCAGGACTAGCGGGACGAACACCGGGGAGCTGTTTTTT	CASSRTSGTNTGELFF
TRBV7-2	NA	TRBJ2-5	NA	TGTGCCAGCAGCTTAGCCAGGACTTATCAAGAGACCCAGTACTTC	CASSLARTYQETQYF
TRBV7-2	NA	TRBJ2-5	TRBD1	TGTGCCAGCAGCTTAGACAGGGGGCCAGAGACCCAGTACTTC	CASSLDRGPETQYF
TRBV6-5	many	TRBJ2-1	TRBD1	TGTGCCAGCAGTTCCCCCCGGGACAGGGGTAGCAATGAGCAGTTCTTC	CASSSPRDRGSNEQFF
TRBV27	few	TRBJ2-3	TRBD1	TGTGCCAGCAGTTACATATCGGGACAGGGCACAGATACGCAGTATTTT	CASSYISGQGTDTQYF
TRBV9	NA	TRBJ2-1	TRBD2	TGTGCCAGCAGATCTAGCGGGCAGTACAATGAGCAGTTCTTC	CASRSSGQYNEQFF
TRBV29-1	few	TRBJ2-1	NA	TGCAGCGTTGGAAAGCCAGGCGCCTACAATGAGCAGTTCTTC	CSVGKPGAYNEQFF
TRBV7-9	few	TRBJ2-1	TRBD1	TGTGCCAGCAGCTTGACGACAGGGGGCTACAATGAGCAGTTCTTC	CASSLTTGGYNEQFF
TRBV7-2	few	TRBJ1-1	NA	TGTGCCAGCAGCCGCGGACCCACGGCCACTGAAGCTTTCTTT	CASSRGPTATEAFF